Ten or more counts support the clone carrying this T cell receptor beta chain. Its antigen is not known. With no exceptions, donors were healthy Caucasians. The germline V gene has CDR1 SGHTA and CDR2 FQGTGA. After removal of 2 bases from V and 3 bases from J, the junction contained 4 bases not matched to a gene. There are 15 residues in the CDR3. This sample was taken from a study of identical twins. Findings of the study overall: Abundant beta clonotypes from cord blood bore fewer insertions; memory repertoires lacked this pattern. Partial confounding of zero-insertion analyses by invariant MAIT and iNKT cells was possible.

A universal primer site came from template switching; cDNA carried unique molecular identifiers. MiXCR was run by TCRdb on the 5' RACE reads, yielding one entry per CDR3 protein. Seen here are about 500,000 distinct CDR3 sequences, 14% observed once, and the top ten hold more than 0.8%. The sample was also linked to a second study, of yellow fever vaccine responses in identical twins.

V is TRBV7-3 and J is TRBJ2-3; TRBD2 matches 8 bases. This TCR was sampled from a woman under 30 in good health. The sample consisted of CD4+ T cells sorted from blood. The CDR3 protein is CASSLGGGITDTQYF. In DNA form, the CDR3 reads TGTGCCAGCAGCTTAGGCGGGGGGATAACAGATACGCAGTATTTT.